The rows below give T cell receptor beta chains drawn from one sample of a study of T cells expressing NK-cell markers. TCRdb re-called the 5' RACE reads and shows each CDR3 protein once, DNA omitted. This sample's table has roughly 350,000 distinct CDR3 sequences. Sequencing was carried out using blood T cells: a sorted CD56 or NKG2C T cell subset, CD4+ or CD8+ T cells, or bulk PBMC T cells (not recorded which). These receptors all stem from a man aged 18-70 years in good health. CDR3s include the opening cysteine and the closing phenylalanine or tryptophan.

>TRBJ1-2|TRBV29-1
CSSGVDRERGGYTF
>TRBJ1-2|TRBV6-5
CASSYNLGGQGYTF
>TRBJ1-6|TRBV21-1
CASSKPAGGSPLHF
>TRBJ2-7|TRBV6-1
CASRVTGASYEQYF
>TRBJ2-5|TRBV7-2
CASSLVQTGTETQYF
>TRBJ2-5|TRBV7-2
CASSLGIGGGEETQYF
>TRBJ2-3|TRBV7-7
CASSLGPADTQYF
>TRBJ2-7|TRBV9
CASSVGGSSYEQYF
>TRBJ2-7|TRBV23-1
CASTSGTASPGEQYF
>TRBJ1-6|TRBV6-6
CASNRGGSPPLHF
>TRBJ2-7|TRBV7-6
CASSPRDREHEQYF
>TRBJ2-4|TRBV3-1
CASADRGAKNIQYF
>TRBJ2-1|TRBV4-1
CASSQESLAGGPVNEQFF
>TRBJ2-1|TRBV12-3/TRBV12-4
CASSRDWKGGEQFF
>TRBJ2-7|TRBV7-8
CASSRTAPNYEQYF
>TRBJ2-1|TRBV29-1
CSVDSGDRYNEQFF
>TRBJ2-3|TRBV18
CASSPPRYGQADPTDTQYF
>TRBJ1-2|TRBV12-3/TRBV12-4
CASSRRREFNYGYTF
>TRBJ1-6|TRBV5-6
CASSKTAYNSPLHF
>TRBJ2-4|TRBV5-1
CASSQGGLAKNIQYF
>TRBJ2-1|TRBV7-9
CASSLADYEQFF
>TRBJ2-1|TRBV7-8
CASSPLDRLYNEQFF